This T cell receptor beta chain is from a study of cytomegalovirus exposure and HLA in healthy donors. Vbeta (60) and Jbeta (13) primers were used in the PCR. Using immunoSEQ multiplex PCR, the repertoire was profiled, and TCRdb retains in-frame clones only, with some absent. This table has some 150,000 clones, roughly 72% appearing once. V gave up 4 bases and J gave up 6 bases; unmatched junction bases: 11. This CDR3 contains 15 residues. The germline V gene encodes CDR1 ENHRY and CDR2 SYGVKD. Concerning this clone: The target antigen is unknown.

Study-level points and caveats: About 87% or about 30% of the time was how often most TCR beta V segments were productive, according to an earlier analysis. It was only CMV serostatus that was available as immune exposure information. Cytomegalovirus status was reportedly diagnosed by the classifier with high specificity and sensitivity. Presence/absence analyses treated sequencing depth as roughly uniform across donors.

The TCR comes from a young woman in good health and CMV-seropositive. The gene calls are TRBV10-3 and TRBJ1-2, with 7 bases aligning to TRBD1. Material: PBMCs. This CDR3 reads CAISVSGQGGDGYTF. The CDR3, as DNA: TGTGCCATCAGTGTTTCTGGCCAGGGGGGAGATGGCTACACCTTC.